The present T cell receptor beta chain was sequenced within a study of OX40 agonist ivuxolimab in advanced cancers. The wider study: At doses from 0.01 to 10 mg/kg, patients were given intravenous ivuxolimab every 2 weeks. A mean age of about 59 years, range about 23 to 80, was recorded, and under 85% were male.

This CDR3 region has 15 residues. V lost 3 bases and J 2 bases, leaving 12 bases between the germline ends. CDR1 LNHDA and CDR2 SQIVND come from the germline V gene (reference sequence). The study sampled blood at baseline, cycle 4 day 1, and cycle 7 day 1. Measured with immunoSEQ multiplex PCR; TCRdb has only the in-frame clones, and not every one. The profile shows 85,000 to 100,000 clones, 70% to 90% of them singletons. This receptor was obtained from an adult with an advanced solid tumor such as melanoma, head and neck, liver or kidney cancer. The rearrangement joins TRBV19 to TRBJ2-3; D remains ambiguous. Specimen: CD4+ or CD8+ T cells sorted from blood, collected in a trial of the OX40 agonist ivuxolimab. The CDR3 DNA reads TGTGCCAGTAGTATTCGTGACGGATTCACAGATACGCAGTATTTT. Translating it yields CASSIRDGFTDTQYF.